This T cell receptor beta chain was identified during a study of CD8+ T cells in alopecia areata. Extracted from the samples, RNA was reverse transcribed into cDNA to serve as the sequencing template. Sequencing was performed with immunoSEQ multiplex PCR; in TCRdb, only in-frame clones are kept and a portion is missing. Counted here are 170,000 or so clones, 50% to 60% occurring once; the ten biggest clones make up around 15%. Trimming removed 1 base from V and 6 bases from J, with 15 bases in between. The CDR3 extends over 16 amino acids. The specimen was CD4+ T cells sorted from blood, collected at week 0. This chain connects TRBV23-1 to TRBJ2-2; tentatively, D is TRBD2 (7 bases). TRBV23-1 is placed among ORFs of uncertain function. The clonotype originates from a human donor with alopecia areata. The CDR3 is CASSQFDGGQAGELFF. The DNA of the CDR3 is TGCGCCAGCAGTCAATTCGACGGGGGGCAGGCCGGGGAGCTGTTTTTT.